The clone carrying this T cell receptor (beta chain) occurred many times. Its antigen is as yet unknown. Time point denoted: newly diagnosed GD, antithyroid drugs for less than 3 months. RNA from PBMCs was the source of the TCR library. This entry comes from a study of regulatory T cells in long-lasting Graves disease. Study-level points and caveats: Examination was confined to peripheral blood, excluding thyroid tissue. More public clonotypes were shared by persistent patients (about 2,700) than by new patients (fewer than 1,000).

Through Arm-PCR of CDR3 regions and iRepertoire HTBI primers, TCR beta libraries were built. TCRdb processed the multiplex PCR reads anew with MiXCR; each CDR3 protein has one entry. The table includes roughly 420,000 distinct CDR3 sequences, 16% detected once. The germline V gene encodes CDR1 LGHNA and CDR2 YSLEER. V shed 5 bases and J 9 bases; nucleotides not matched to a gene: 6. CDR3 length: 15 amino acids. These data were also reused for a study on T cells in Graves' hyperthyroidism and ophthalmopathy. That study reports: Among clonotypes expanded in thyroid above 0.001, most were also found in blood. Progression to ophthalmopathy was predicted a median of roughly 6.8 months early.

The sequenced sample was peripheral blood mononuclear cells (PBMCs), obtained at new diagnosis, from a patient treated with antithyroid drugs. This chain connects TRBV4-3 to TRBJ2-1; 14 bases map to TRBD2. This receptor was identified in a young woman with Graves disease. The CDR3 here is CASSFGGLAGVEQFF. The DNA of the CDR3 is TGCGCCAGCAGCTTTGGGGGACTAGCGGGAGTTGAGCAGTTCTTC.